The 30 T cell receptor beta chains given below trace back to one sample, sequenced in a study of CD8 T cells in Susac syndrome. The RNA, about 0.5 to 1 ug, was put through reverse transcription using random hexamers. TCRdb reprocessed the immunoSEQ multiplex PCR reads via MiXCR and lists one record per CDR3 protein. This table has 170,000 or so distinct CDR3 sequences, over 85% appearing once. Sequenced: CD4+ T cells from PBMCs. The receptor set was obtained from a human donor with multiple sclerosis.

The rearrangement links TRBV2 to TRBJ2-2, with 12 bases matching TRBD2. CDR3 size: 14 residues. Germline V CDR1 and CDR2: SNHLY, FYNNEI. The V gene end was trimmed by 4 bases and the J gene end by 6 bases; junction bases not matched to a gene: 0. The CDR3 region has the DNA TGTGCCAGCAGTGCTAGCGGGAGGGCCGGGGAGCTGTTTTTT. Translated, it gives CASSASGRAGELFF.

J is TRBJ2-7 and V is TRBV20-1; 11 bases fit TRBD1. CDR1 and CDR2 from the germline V gene are DFQATT and SNEGSKA (reference sequence). CDR3 length equals 15 residues. V shed 5 bases, J shed 3 bases, and the junction held 9 bases outside the gene matches. Here the CDR3 reads CSALPSGTGGYEQYF. Written as DNA, the CDR3 is TGCAGTGCTCTCCCCTCCGGGACAGGGGGCTACGAGCAGTACTTC.

This chain uses TRBV2 with TRBJ1-5; D gene unclear. V was cut by 6 bases and J by 2 bases, with 14 bases left in between. The CDR3 covers 15 residues. From germline, CDR1 is SNHLY and CDR2 FYNNEI. The CDR3 coding sequence is TGTGCCAGCAGACGTCATGACGGGGGCAATCAGCCCCAGCATTTT. It codes for CASRRHDGGNQPQHF.

The chain employs TRBV5-1 and TRBJ1-1; tentative D call: TRBD1 (6 bases). Germline CDR1 is SGHRS and CDR2 is YFSETQ. The ends were cut back, 6 bases at V and 10 bases at J, with 19 bases in the middle. This CDR3 has 13 residues. The chain's CDR3 is CASNFDRTPRAFF. CDR3 DNA: TGCGCCAGCAATTTTGACAGGACCCCGAGAGCTTTCTTT.

The genes are TRBV5-1 and TRBJ2-1; TRBD1 matches at 8 bases. J gave up 4 bases and V 0 bases, and 6 bases lay outside the gene matches. The CDR3 length is 16 residues. Germline values: CDR1 SGHRS, CDR2 YFSETQ. The CDR3: CASSLGQGAAYNEQFF. The CDR3 DNA sequence: TGCGCCAGCAGCTTGGGTCAGGGGGCGGCTTACAATGAGCAGTTCTTC. Combining the CDR3 with reference TRBV5-1 and TRBJ2-1 gives the whole variable domain KAGVTQTPRYLIKTRGQQVTLSCSPISGHRSVSWYQQTPGQGLQFLFEYFSETQRNKGNFPGRFSGRQFSNSRSEMNVSTLELGDSALYLCASSLGQGAAYNEQFFGPGTRLTVL.

CDR3 coding DNA: TGTGCCAGCTCACCATTCGACCTTCAGGCACACGACTCCTATGGCTACACCTTC. Amino acid sequence: CASSPFDLQAHDSYGYTF. The gene calls are TRBV18 and TRBJ1-2; D not certain. The V gene lost 2 bases and the J gene lost 4 bases, with 23 bases spanning the gap. CDR1 and CDR2 (germline): KGHSH, LQKENI. This CDR3 comprises 18 residues.

The chain joins TRBV7-8 to TRBJ1-5; TRBD1 might be the D (5 bases). V dropped 6 bases and J dropped 0 bases, with 12 bases sitting between them. The germline V gene encodes CDR1 SGHVS and CDR2 FQNEAQ. The CDR3 consists of 15 residues. In DNA form, the CDR3 reads TGTGCCAGCAGTTCTGGGGGAAATAGCAATCAGCCCCAGCATTTT. Its translation is CASSSGGNSNQPQHF.

CDR3 in amino acids: CASSLTKAQYF. The CDR3 nucleotides are TGTGCCAGCAGCCTGACTAAGGCGCAGTATTTT. V and J are TRBV12-3 or TRBV12-4 and TRBJ2-3; a weak D match, TRBD2 (5 bases). V dropped 6 bases and J dropped 10 bases, with 11 bases sitting between them. CDR3 length equals 11 residues.

This chain uses TRBV2 with TRBJ1-1; 8 bases align to TRBD1. The CDR3 extends over 12 amino acids. The V gene's germline CDR1 is SNHLY and CDR2 FYNNEI. Germline trimming cut 4 bases from V and 8 bases from J; bases unmatched to any gene: 3. CDR3 nucleotide sequence: TGTGCCAGCAGTGGGACAGGGAGGGAAGCTTTCTTT. Protein: CASSGTGREAFF.

The chain couples TRBV10-3 to TRBJ2-5, with 11 positions matching TRBD2. With V trimmed by 2 bases and J by 5 bases, 4 bases remained unmatched. The CDR3 is 15 residues long. Germline CDR1 reads ENHRY; CDR2 reads SYGVKD. The DNA for the CDR3 is TGTGCCATCAGTGAGACTAGCGGGAGTGGGGAGACCCAGTACTTC. Its translation: CAISETSGSGETQYF.

The chain is built from TRBV5-1 and TRBJ2-6, with D perhaps matching TRBD1 (6 bases). There are 19 residues in the CDR3. The germline CDR1 and CDR2 sequences are SGHRS and YFSETQ. V gave up 4 bases and J gave up 0 bases, with 20 bases separating them. The DNA of the CDR3 is TGCGCCAGCAGCAAAAGACGCGGACAGAGTAACTCTGGGGCCAACGTCCTGACTTTC. Its protein product is CASSKRRGQSNSGANVLTF.

This clonotype was recorded only once. This rearrangement joins TRBV19 to TRBJ1-1; D unresolved. The CDR3 sequence is 12 residues long. Trimming cost V 7 bases and J 3 bases, with 9 bases left between them. Germline CDR1 and CDR2: LNHDA and SQIVND (reference sequence). CDR3 DNA: TGTGCCAGTACGGTTGGTTACACTGAAGCTTTCTTT. It encodes CASTVGYTEAFF.

The CDR3: CASSRPSGGGNTGELFF. In DNA, the CDR3 is TGTGCCAGCAGCCGCCCTAGCGGGGGGGGGAACACCGGGGAGCTGTTTTTT. The chain employs TRBV21-1 and TRBJ2-2; the D call TRBD2 from the table was never checked on the DNA. TRBV21-1 is given as a pseudogene. This CDR3 region has 17 residues.

The chain has TRBV2 and TRBJ1-1; TRBD1 agrees at 8 bases. The CDR3 is 13 amino acids. V lost 8 bases, J lost 5 bases, and 7 bases stayed unmatched. The V gene's germline CDR1 is SNHLY and CDR2 FYNNEI. The CDR3, as DNA: TGTGCCAGCGGAGGACAGGGTTGGACTGAAGCTTTCTTT. As protein: CASGGQGWTEAFF.

This chain uses TRBV9 with TRBJ2-7; 10 nucleotides align to TRBD2. In germline, CDR1 is SGDLS, CDR2 YYNGEE. Trimming cost V 3 bases and J 6 bases; bases outside gene matches: 3. This CDR3 has 13 residues. CDR3 coding DNA: TGTGCCAGCAGCGGTAGCGGGAGGCTCGAGCAGTACTTC. It translates to CASSGSGRLEQYF.

The rearrangement uses TRBV6-2 or TRBV6-3 and TRBJ2-2; tentatively, D is TRBD1 (7 bases). In germline, CDR1 is MNHEY, CDR2 SVGEGT. V was clipped by 2 bases and J by 4 bases, with 11 bases between them. This CDR3 is built from 15 residues. The CDR3 DNA sequence: TGTGCCAGCAGTTACCAGGGGGGAACCACCGGGGAGCTGTTTTTT. Translation gives CASSYQGGTTGELFF.

This clonotype has just one count. The genes are TRBV7-2 and TRBJ2-3; 7 positions agree with TRBD1. The CDR3 is 16 residues long. Trimming took 0 bases from V and 2 from J; bases not matched to a gene: 5. Germline V gives CDR1 SGHTA, CDR2 FQGNSA. The CDR3 nucleotides read TGTGCCAGCAGCTTAGCGATGGACAGGTCCACAGATACGCAGTATTTT. Encoded protein: CASSLAMDRSTDTQYF.

The gene calls are TRBV6-2 or TRBV6-3 and TRBJ2-6; possible D gene TRBD2, 6 bases. Germline CDR1 MNHEY, CDR2 SVGEGT. V lost 2 bases, J lost 0 bases, and 14 bases lay in between. The CDR3 is 18 amino acids. The CDR3 is CASSYGRGYLSGANVLTF. DNA for the CDR3: TGTGCCAGCAGTTACGGCCGGGGGTACCTCTCTGGGGCCAACGTCCTGACTTTC.

The J gene is TRBJ2-7, the V gene TRBV6-2 or TRBV6-3; TRBD1 might be the D (6 bases). Germline V gene data show CDR1 as MNHEY and CDR2 as SVGEGT. This CDR3 has 13 amino acids. V shed 10 bases and J shed 0 bases, with 13 bases lying between them. The CDR3 loop is CAIWDTYSYEQYF. In nucleotides, the CDR3 is TGTGCCATATGGGACACCTACTCCTACGAGCAGTACTTC.

The chain combines TRBV12-3 or TRBV12-4 with TRBJ2-5, with a tentative D call TRBD1 (6 bases). V gave up 6 bases and J gave up 1 base, with 15 bases separating them. CDR3 size: 15 residues. This CDR3 reads CASRRDTGPQETQYF. The CDR3, as DNA: TGTGCCAGCAGACGAGATACAGGGCCCCAAGAGACCCAGTACTTC.

The V call is TRBV23-1, the J call TRBJ2-7; TRBD2 aligns across 13 bases. TRBV23-1 is noted as an ORF with a role that remains uncertain. The CDR3 spans 17 residues. With 1 base clipped from V and 0 bases from J, the junction kept 3 bases outside the gene matches. In DNA form, the CDR3 reads TGCGCCAGCAGTCAATGTGGGACTAGCGGGAACTCCTACGAGCAGTACTTC. This sequence encodes CASSQCGTSGNSYEQYF.

The rearrangement uses TRBV9 and TRBJ2-2; TRBD2 aligns across 7 bases. The germline CDR1 and CDR2 sequences are SGDLS and YYNGEE. This CDR3 is 13 amino acids long. V trimming: 7 bases; J trimming: 5 bases; junction bases outside the gene matches: 5. The CDR3 DNA is TGTGCCAGCCGGGCGGGAGTTACCGGGGAGCTGTTTTTT. Its translation: CASRAGVTGELFF.

The rearrangement links TRBV28 to TRBJ2-5, with TRBD2 as a possible D gene (6 bases). Deletions cut 6 bases from V and 2 bases from J, with 16 bases between. Germline CDR1 reads MDHEN; CDR2 reads SYDVKM. This CDR3 contains 15 residues. CDR3 coding DNA: TGTGCCAGCAGCCGCGGGACGGCAGGACAAGAGACCCAGTACTTC. Translated, it gives CASSRGTAGQETQYF.

Details on this clonotype: At one end, the junction sequence differs from germline, possibly due to a read error. V gene TRBV3-1 combines with J gene TRBJ1-6, with D unresolved. The CDR3 length is 13 residues. Germline CDR1 LGHDT, CDR2 YNNKEL (reference sequence). The CDR3 sequence is CASSQDIYSPLHF. The CDR3 coding sequence is TGCGCCAGCAGCCAAGATATCTATTCACCCCTCCACTTT.

The CDR3 DNA sequence: TGTGCCAGCAGCTTCCGAGGGGGGGCCGGCACAGATACGCAGTATTTT. Residues: CASSFRGGAGTDTQYF. The chain recombines TRBV11-2 with TRBJ2-3; maybe TRBD2 (7 bases). Germline V gene sequence: CDR1 SGHAT, CDR2 FQNNGV. This CDR3 spans 16 amino acids. Trimming took 3 bases from V and 1 from J, leaving 14 bases between them. The whole variable domain, remainder taken from reference TRBV11-2 and TRBJ2-3, is EAGVAQSPRYKIIEKRQSVAFWCNPISGHATLYWYQQILGQGPKLLIQFQNNGVVDDSQLPKDRFSAERLKGVDSTLKIQPAKLEDSAVYLCASSFRGGAGTDTQYFGPGTRLTVL.

The rearrangement links TRBV4-2 to TRBJ2-5, with 9 bases matching TRBD2. The V segment lost 3 bases and the J segment 5 bases; nucleotides outside the gene matches: 13. The CDR3 is made up of 17 amino acids. CDR1 and CDR2 from the germline V gene are LGHNA and YNFKEQ. The CDR3 protein is CASSHGGRREGGETQYF. The CDR3 bases are TGTGCCAGCAGCCATGGAGGGCGGCGGGAGGGCGGTGAGACCCAGTACTTC.

The rearrangement uses TRBV28 and TRBJ1-5; D gene uncertain. With 6 bases removed from V and 10 bases from J, the gap between germline ends came to 10 bases. The length of the CDR3 is 11 residues. Germline V gene data show CDR1 as MDHEN and CDR2 as SYDVKM. This chain's CDR3 is CASSDERPQHF. The DNA for the CDR3 is TGTGCCAGCAGCGACGAGCGACCCCAGCATTTT.

The J gene is TRBJ2-2, the V gene TRBV7-3, with D possibly TRBD1 on 7 matching bases. This CDR3 is 17 amino acids long. Deletions cut 5 bases from V and 2 bases from J, with 18 bases between. Looked up from germline, CDR1 is SGHTA and CDR2 is FQGTGA. CDR3 residues: CASSDQQGRINTGELFF. In DNA, the CDR3 is TGTGCCAGCAGCGACCAACAGGGGAGGATCAACACCGGGGAGCTGTTTTTT.

The chain employs TRBV7-2 and TRBJ2-5; no clear D gene. The CDR3 runs 13 residues. Per germline, CDR1 SGHTA and CDR2 FQGNSA. V was clipped by 5 bases and J by 5 bases, with 12 bases between them. The CDR3 coding sequence is TGTGCCAGCAGCGCGTCTAGTAGGGAGACCCAGTACTTC. As protein: CASSASSRETQYF.

The chain links TRBV7-8 to TRBJ2-4, with no clear D. V was shortened by 5 bases and J by 3 bases, with 8 bases between the two germline ends. The germline V gene has CDR1 SGHVS and CDR2 FQNEAQ. The CDR3 extends over 13 amino acids. CDR3 sequence reads: CASSTFGKNIQYF. CDR3 DNA: TGTGCCAGCAGCACATTTGGCAAAAACATTCAGTACTTC.